These 27 T cell receptor beta chains were sequenced from one sample in a study of T cell changes during pregnancy in multiple sclerosis. The method was immunoSEQ multiplex PCR; TCRdb's version includes in-frame clones alone and lacks a portion of them. This table holds roughly 59,000 clones, 93% found once. The sequencing here drew on CD8+ T cells from peripheral blood mononuclear cells, taken in the second trimester of pregnancy. These receptors all come from a female donor with multiple sclerosis, enrolled in a pregnancy study.

The chain uses TRBV9 and TRBJ2-2; D is unclear. The CDR3 sequence is 18 residues long. The V gene's germline CDR1 is SGDLS and CDR2 YYNGEE. The germline V and J ends were trimmed by 3 bases and 3 bases, with 21 bases remaining between them. DNA of the CDR3: TGTGCCAGCAGCGAACCCGGTGTTAGATTTTACGACACCGGGGAGCTGTTTTTT. Translation: CASSEPGVRFYDTGELFF.

The chain links TRBV21-1 to TRBJ2-3; the D call of TRBD2 is as the table states it, not checked on the DNA. TRBV21-1 is tagged as a pseudogene. The CDR3 loop spans 20 amino acids. CDR3 protein: CASSKERCLAGGPRTDTQYF. CDR3 sequence (DNA): TGTGCCAGCAGCAAAGAACGTTGTCTAGCGGGAGGGCCGAGGACAGATACGCAGTATTTT.

CDR3 in amino acids: CASSLVDRAREQYF. The CDR3 nucleotides read TGTGCCAGCAGCTTGGTAGACAGGGCTCGGGAGCAGTACTTC. V usage is TRBV5-5 and J usage is TRBJ2-7, with 7 bases identical to TRBD1. Germline CDR1 reads SGHKS; CDR2 reads YYEKEE (reference sequence). Trimming at V came to 0 bases and at J to 7 bases, leaving 7 bases not matched to a gene. The CDR3 has 14 residues.

This rearrangement joins TRBV6-1 to TRBJ1-3, with a tentative D call TRBD1 (5 bases). The germline gives CDR1 MNHNS, CDR2 SASEGT. The CDR3 runs 15 residues. Trimming left V 1 base short and J 0 bases short, with 7 bases between. The CDR3 loop is CASSEDRYSGNTIYF. CDR3 coding DNA: TGTGCCAGCAGTGAAGACAGGTACTCTGGAAACACCATATATTTT.

The genes are TRBV14 and TRBJ2-2, with D possibly being TRBD2 (5 bases). The CDR3 has 18 amino acids. The germline V gene encodes CDR1 SGHDN and CDR2 FVKESK. Trimming took off 3 bases at V and 4 bases at J, with 21 bases between the two ends. Here the CDR3 DNA reads TGTGCCAGCAGCCATAATTTAAGCGGCGGTACATTCACCGGGGAGCTGTTTTTT. Protein: CASSHNLSGGTFTGELFF.

The V call is TRBV27, the J call TRBJ2-1; 9 bases are a match to TRBD2. V trimming: 6 bases; J trimming: 7 bases; junction bases outside the gene matches: 10. Germline V gene lookup returns CDR1 MNHEY and CDR2 SMNVEV (reference sequence). The CDR3 loop spans 15 amino acids. The CDR3 sequence is CASRQYSGSGNEQFF. In DNA, the CDR3 is TGTGCCAGCAGACAATATAGCGGGAGTGGAAATGAGCAGTTCTTC.

V usage is TRBV7-2 and J usage is TRBJ2-1; TRBD2 matches 8 bases. Germline V CDR1 and CDR2: SGHTA, FQGNSA. V trimming: 4 bases; J trimming: 9 bases; junction bases outside the gene matches: 8. This CDR3 contains 14 residues. CDR3 in DNA: TGTGCCAGCAGCTCAAGCGGGAGTGACATTGAGCAGTTCTTC. Its protein is CASSSSGSDIEQFF. The whole variable domain, filled in from reference TRBV7-2 and TRBJ2-1, reads GAGVSQSPSNKVTEKGKDVELRCDPISGHTALYWYRQSLGQGLEFLIYFQGNSAPDKSGLPSDRFSAERTGGSVSTLTIQRTQQEDSAVYLCASSSSGSDIEQFFGPGTRLTVL.

This chain links TRBV5-1 with TRBJ1-4, with TRBD1 identical over 9 bases. In germline, CDR1 is SGHRS, CDR2 YFSETQ. CDR3 length: 17 amino acids. J lost 3 bases, V lost 2 bases, and 8 bases had no gene match. This CDR3 is CASSFRQGVTANEKLFF. The CDR3 DNA reads as TGCGCCAGCAGCTTCCGACAGGGGGTGACGGCTAATGAAAAACTGTTTTTT.

The chain couples TRBV4-3 to TRBJ2-5; 8 bases agree with TRBD2. Germline-derived CDR1 and CDR2 are LGHNA and YSLEER. This CDR3 has 18 residues. V dropped 1 base and J dropped 8; count of bases not matched to a gene: 18. The CDR3, as DNA: TGCGCCAGCAGCCAAGGGGGGGCTAGCGGGTCCAGCCTAGAAACCCAGTACTTC. Amino acids: CASSQGGASGSSLETQYF.

The chain combines TRBV5-1 with TRBJ2-1; 13 bases fit TRBD2. V was clipped by 1 base and J by 7 bases; unmatched bases: 5. The CDR3 totals 16 residues. Germline V gene sequence: CDR1 SGHRS, CDR2 YFSETQ. The CDR3 DNA follows: TGCGCCAGCAGCTTGTCCGGGACTAGCGGGATAAATGAGCAGTTCTTC. Protein product: CASSLSGTSGINEQFF. The full variable domain, in which reference TRBV5-1 and TRBJ2-1 provide the parts outside the CDR3, is KAGVTQTPRYLIKTRGQQVTLSCSPISGHRSVSWYQQTPGQGLQFLFEYFSETQRNKGNFPGRFSGRQFSNSRSEMNVSTLELGDSALYLCASSLSGTSGINEQFFGPGTRLTVL.

In nucleotides, the CDR3 is TGCGCCAGCAGTGAGTACACAGGGGCCGATGGCTACACCTTC. It encodes CASSEYTGADGYTF. The chain is built from TRBV10-2 and TRBJ1-2, with TRBD1 matching 7 bases. The trim removed 1 base at V and 6 bases at J, leaving 5 bases unmatched. Germline V gene data show CDR1 as WSHSY and CDR2 as SAAADI. The CDR3 loop spans 14 amino acids.

This sequence joins TRBV28 and TRBJ2-1, with D tentatively TRBD2 (6 bases). Trimming shortened V by 2 bases and J by 6 bases, and 11 bases separated the two germline ends. The CDR3 totals 14 residues. Germline values: CDR1 MDHEN, CDR2 SYDVKM. Written as DNA, the CDR3 is TGTGCCAGCAGTTTAATATCCGGGGGCAATGAGCAGTTCTTC. Its translation: CASSLISGGNEQFF.

The chain uses TRBV7-2 and TRBJ2-1; 8 nucleotides agree with TRBD2. J was trimmed by 16 bases and V by 5 bases; bases with no gene match: 25. In germline, CDR1 is SGHTA, CDR2 FQGNSA. The CDR3 sequence is 17 residues long. The CDR3 loop reads CASSPGQRGTSGGFPFF. The CDR3 DNA reads TGTGCCAGCAGCCCTGGACAGAGAGGGACTAGTGGAGGGTTTCCCTTCTTC. The entire variable domain, with the rest obtained from reference TRBV7-2 and TRBJ2-1, is as follows: GAGVSQSPSNKVTEKGKDVELRCDPISGHTALYWYRQSLGQGLEFLIYFQGNSAPDKSGLPSDRFSAERTGGSVSTLTIQRTQQEDSAVYLCASSPGQRGTSGGFPFFGPGTRLTVL.

The chain employs TRBV19 and TRBJ1-1; D gene unclear. CDR1 and CDR2 (germline): LNHDA, SQIVND (reference sequence). The CDR3 totals 14 residues. V lost 3 bases and J lost 3, with 11 bases in between. The CDR3 DNA follows: TGTGCCAGTAGTATCGCAGTGCTCCACACTGAAGCTTTCTTT. It codes for CASSIAVLHTEAFF.

The J gene is TRBJ2-1, the V gene TRBV5-4; 7 nucleotides match TRBD2. V dropped 4 bases and J dropped 8; count of bases not matched to a gene: 9. This CDR3 is 14 amino acids long. Germline-derived CDR1 and CDR2 are SGHNT and YYREEE (reference sequence). The CDR3 region is CASSPGGAVDEQFF. The DNA for the CDR3 is TGTGCCAGCAGCCCGGGAGGAGCGGTGGATGAGCAGTTCTTC.

Worth noting for this clone: This same CDR3 is encoded by further DNA sequences in the sample. V is TRBV27 and J is TRBJ2-7; TRBD1 agrees at 7 bases. CDR1 is MNHEY and CDR2 is SMNVEV in the germline V gene (reference sequence). J was trimmed by 4 bases and V by 6 bases; bases with no gene match: 15. The CDR3 runs to 16 residues. CDR3 DNA: TGTGCCAGCAGGGAGTCAGGGGGTGCTTATTATTACGAGCAGTACTTC. Translating it yields CASRESGGAYYYEQYF.

A word on this clone: This same CDR3 is encoded by further DNA sequences in the sample. The V call is TRBV5-1, the J call TRBJ2-7, with 7 nucleotides matching TRBD1. The CDR3 sequence is 14 residues long. V dropped 0 bases and J dropped 2; count of bases not matched to a gene: 2. Germline values: CDR1 SGHRS, CDR2 YFSETQ. CDR3 sequence: CASSLGQGAYEQYF. The CDR3 bases are TGCGCCAGCAGCTTGGGGCAGGGGGCCTACGAGCAGTACTTC.

A single count supports this clone. V is TRBV4-1 and J is TRBJ2-7; tentatively, D is TRBD2 (5 bases). Germline values: CDR1 MGHRA, CDR2 YSYEKL. Trimming cost V 4 bases and J 0 bases, with 7 bases left between them. The CDR3 is made up of 13 amino acids. The chain's CDR3 is CASSLASSYEQYF. The CDR3 region has the DNA TGCGCCAGCAGCCTAGCGAGCTCCTACGAGCAGTACTTC.

The chain employs TRBV27 and TRBJ2-1, with 10 bases lining up with TRBD1. Germline V gives CDR1 MNHEY, CDR2 SMNVEV (reference sequence). This CDR3 is built from 17 residues. The ends lost 1 base at V and 6 bases at J; junction bases unmatched: 9. The DNA of the CDR3 is TGTGCCAGCAGTTTATGGGGACAGGGGATCGGTGTCAATGAGCAGTTCTTC. It yields the protein CASSLWGQGIGVNEQFF.

The DNA of the CDR3 is TGTGCCAGCAGCCGGACGACCGGGACAGCCTATGGCTACACCTTC. Translating it yields CASSRTTGTAYGYTF. The rearrangement links TRBV27 to TRBJ1-2; TRBD1 matches at 7 bases. The V gene end was trimmed by 6 bases and the J gene end by 4 bases; junction bases not matched to a gene: 11. This CDR3 is 15 amino acids long. In germline, CDR1 is MNHEY, CDR2 SMNVEV (reference sequence).

J is TRBJ2-5 and V is TRBV9; 8 nucleotides agree with TRBD2. This CDR3 contains 14 residues. V lost 4 bases to trimming and J lost 5 bases; unmatched junction nucleotides: 7. The germline CDR1 and CDR2 sequences are SGDLS and YYNGEE. The CDR3 sequence is CASSSGLADETQYF. The CDR3, as DNA: TGTGCCAGCAGCTCCGGACTAGCCGATGAGACCCAGTACTTC.

The chain uses TRBV6-6 and TRBJ1-5, with D unresolved. The length of the CDR3 is 14 residues. The germline CDR1 and CDR2 sequences are MNHNY and SVGAGI (reference sequence). Trimming pared 2 bases from V and 6 bases from J, leaving 11 bases between. CDR3: CASSYNEGVQPQHF. For the CDR3, the DNA is TGTGCCAGCAGTTACAACGAGGGCGTTCAGCCCCAGCATTTT.

The V call is TRBV6-6, the J call TRBJ2-7, with a weak D call TRBD1 (6 bases). The length of the CDR3 is 15 residues. V lost 4 bases to trimming and J lost 0 bases, with 13 bases between them. From germline, CDR1 is MNHNY and CDR2 SVGAGI (reference sequence). In DNA form, the CDR3 reads TGTGCCAGCAGTTCGGACAGTTTGAGCTCCTACGAGCAGTACTTC. Its translation is CASSSDSLSSYEQYF.

The chain joins TRBV27 to TRBJ2-3; 7 bases fit TRBD1. This CDR3 region has 15 residues. Germline CDR1 reads MNHEY; CDR2 reads SMNVEV (reference sequence). V lost 6 bases, J lost 5 bases, and 11 bases stayed unmatched. DNA for the CDR3: TGTGCCAGCAGGGCCGGGACAGTGAGGGGAGATACGCAGTATTTT. This sequence encodes CASRAGTVRGDTQYF.

The chain has TRBV7-9 and TRBJ1-1; D is ambiguous. CDR1 is SEHNR and CDR2 is FQNEAQ in the germline V gene (reference sequence). The germline V and J ends were trimmed by 3 bases and 1 base, with 6 bases remaining between them. CDR3 length equals 13 residues. CDR3 protein: CASSFGENTEAFF. DNA of the CDR3: TGTGCCAGCAGCTTCGGAGAGAACACTGAAGCTTTCTTT.

V usage is TRBV5-8 and J usage is TRBJ2-3, with a possible D match to TRBD1 (7 bases). Germline lookup yields CDR1 SGHTS and CDR2 YDEGEE. This CDR3 is built from 15 residues. Trimming stripped 1 base from V and 3 bases from J, with 12 bases between. CDR3 in DNA: TGTGCCAGCAGCTTGCTCGCAGGGGGGACAGATACGCAGTATTTT. This codes for CASSLLAGGTDTQYF.

The chain has TRBV2 and TRBJ1-1; D is unclear. Germline lookup yields CDR1 SNHLY and CDR2 FYNNEI. The V and J ends lost 6 bases and 0 bases respectively, with 5 bases between them. This CDR3 comprises 12 residues. The CDR3: CASRLLNTEAFF. Here the CDR3 DNA reads TGTGCCAGCAGACTTTTGAACACTGAAGCTTTCTTT.